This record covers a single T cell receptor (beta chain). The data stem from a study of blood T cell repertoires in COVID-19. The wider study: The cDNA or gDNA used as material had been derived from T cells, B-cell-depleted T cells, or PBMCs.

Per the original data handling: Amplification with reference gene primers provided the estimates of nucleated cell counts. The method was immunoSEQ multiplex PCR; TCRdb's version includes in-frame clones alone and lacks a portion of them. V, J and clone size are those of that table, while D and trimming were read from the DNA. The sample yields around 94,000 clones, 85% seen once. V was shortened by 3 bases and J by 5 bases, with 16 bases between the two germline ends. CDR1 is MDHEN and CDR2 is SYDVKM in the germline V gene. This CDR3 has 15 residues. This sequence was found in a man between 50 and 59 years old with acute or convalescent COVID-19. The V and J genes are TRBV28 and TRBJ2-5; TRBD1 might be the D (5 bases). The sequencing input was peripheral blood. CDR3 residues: CASSFPGSLKETQYF. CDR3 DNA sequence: TGTGCCAGCAGTTTCCCAGGGTCGTTGAAGGAGACCCAGTACTTC.